Detailed here is one T cell receptor beta chain. No cognate antigen has been identified for it. No quality values exist for individual bases; no much larger clone is one base distant. The record originates from a study of shared clonotypes between healthy human individuals (dated by TCRdb to about 2020). Context from the whole study: The cohort comprised two women and a few men aged 18 to 49 years. To increase sequencing depth and limit assay-specific biases, TCR repertoire library preparation and sequencing were carried out by different laboratories using diverse techniques. Leukapheresis yielded between about 0.9 and 9.5 billion PBMCs per donor. To estimate repertoire size and how much clonotype sharing occurs between individuals, the study deeply sequenced the blood TCR repertoires of 4 to 6 healthy adults. For each donor, CD4 naive and CD4 memory were each given three plates, CD8 naive was given two plates, and CD8 memory was given one plate. The study at large found these results: Sampling was restricted to blood, and TCR repertoires in tissue are likely to differ from TCR repertoires in blood. Higher generation probabilities were observed for clonotypes shared by all four sorted-subset donors than for non-shared clonotypes. Naive subsets generally had larger estimated clonotype richness than memory subsets did. When a handful of donors were compared, the shared fraction of clonotypes was 5% to 6.5% for naive CD4, approximately 3.5% for naive CD8, roughly 2.5% for memory CD4, and roughly 0.4% for memory CD8. Pairwise subsampling led to the expectation that sequencing depth would affect the degree of clonotype sharing among donors. The genetic and exposure-history diversity represented was limited by the small number of donors. Rarefaction of sorted-subset datasets indicated incomplete sequencing despite the large sequencing depth.

The germline V gene yields MNHEY for CDR1 and SVGAGI for CDR2. The CDR3 covers 14 residues, taking in both the cysteine and the phenylalanine. Here the CDR3 DNA is all that survives: 42 bases in frame from base 1. The junction shows trimming of 6 bases on V and 5 bases on J, plus 16 bases between the germline ends. CD8 naive samples were obtained by positive selection for CCR7 among CD45RO-negative cells, yielding a CD45RA+CCR7+ population from which TemRA cells were excluded. Healthy HIV-negative adults with no recently reported acute infections or vaccinations were included as donors. All donors were Caucasian adults living in Nashville, Tennessee, USA. Blood was collected by leukapheresis, and PBMCs were isolated by Ficoll-Histopaque density gradient centrifugation and then cryopreserved in liquid nitrogen vapor phase. Analytical flow cytometry was used to check the purity and quantity of each magnetically sorted T cell population. From each sorted fraction, genomic DNA was isolated and quantified by UV absorbance on a Nanodrop 2000c.

Using the deep immunoSEQ assay, TCR CDR3 regions were amplified from genomic DNA by multiplex PCR. Extracted genomic DNA from each cell subset was distributed evenly across all wells of several immunoSEQ 96-well plates, and each plate was treated as a replicate. For sorted subsets, each replicate PCR was loaded with around 220 ng genomic DNA, equivalent to some 31,000 T cell genomes. Purified libraries were measured with a Qubit 3.0 fluorometer, size-checked on a Bioanalyzer 2100, and measured again with the KAPA Library Quantification kit. Every immunoSEQ 96-well plate was sequenced on a separate single-read 150-cycle Illumina NextSeq 550 flow cell. The source study handled its data this way. Because only junctional sequences without quality scores were contained in the immunoSEQ output, filtering matching that applied to full-length reads could not be performed. Sequences were annotated with PyIR, a Python wrapper for IgBLAST v1.9, and V/J genes and CDR3 were assigned using IMGT germline references. Reads were filtered out if the reads had weak V/J assignments (E-value above 1e-6), no CDR3, stop codons, out-of-frame junctions, or ambiguous translated residues. V3J clonotypes were defined as sequences sharing the same inferred V gene, J gene, and CDR3 amino acid sequence. Percentage overlap between repertoires was computed as shared unique clonotypes divided by the size of the smaller repertoire. Three approaches were used to assess repertoire richness: RTK rarefaction, the Chao1 estimator, and Recon v2.1 estimates of unobserved clonotypes. For all TCRbeta clonotypes obtained by the gDNA method from a few donors, generation probabilities were computed with OLGA. TCRdb obtained this table from immuneACCESS and retained in-frame rearrangements with V and J assigned. These tables miss some clones; where compared with another copy, unresolved V genes account for less than half of the shortfall, and the remainder is unexplained. For V, J and clone size, that table is used; D and trimming come from the DNA. The sample contains millions of clones, 85% to 95% of them found a single time. The ten largest make up roughly 1% of the sample.

The sequence derives from a man younger than 35 in good health. Sequenced sample: naive CD8+ T cells sorted from blood. Read against the paper, the sample's cell subset or site label means: CD45RA+CCR7+. Rearrangement joined TRBV6-5 to TRBJ1-2, with no confident D gene call. The DNA is TGTGCCAGCAGCCTTTCCGCAGAGCCTTATGGCTACACCTTC. Translation gives CASSLSAEPYGYTF.